This T cell receptor (beta chain) was documented in a study of cytomegalovirus exposure and HLA in healthy donors. Germline V gives CDR1 SEHNR, CDR2 FQNEAQ (reference sequence). Trimming removed 4 bases at V and 2 bases at J, with 15 bases between. The CDR3 length is 15 residues. This clone was detected a few times. This PCR relied on a set of 60 Vbeta primers and 13 Jbeta primers. Measured with immunoSEQ multiplex PCR; TCRdb has only the in-frame clones, and not every one. The profile shows about 230,000 clones, 70% to 90% of them singletons. This sequence joins TRBV7-9 and TRBJ2-7, with D uncertain. The receptor comes from a girl aged 2-9 years in good health and CMV-seronegative. The sequenced material came from PBMCs. CDR3 coding DNA: TGTGCCAGCAGCTCTCCCCTACATGACACCTACGAGCAGTACTTC. This sequence encodes CASSSPLHDTYEQYF.